This is a list of T cell receptor beta chains from one sample in a study of tumor and adjacent non-tumor tissue in lung cancer. TCRdb re-called the multiplex PCR reads with MiXCR, one entry per CDR3 protein. The sample carries about 75,000 distinct CDR3 sequences, roughly 75% recorded once. The sequencing sample was made of distant non-tumor lung tissue. Receptors originate from a woman aged 50 to 60 with non-small cell lung cancer. Both conserved end residues are part of each CDR3. The D gene is left open where the match is weak. Clone size is given for some rows only: seen once, a few or many times, or a class if the clone is expanded.

TRBJ2-6	TRBV11-2	.	.	CASSSSPGANVMTF	TGTGCCAGCAGCTCCAGCCCTGGGGCCAACGTCATGACTTTC
TRBJ2-2	TRBV20-1	.	.	CSARSFGKLFF	TGCAGTGCTAGAAGTTTCGGCAAGCTGTTTTTT
TRBJ2-2	TRBV24-1	.	.	CATTSSITGELFF	TGTGCCACTACGTCTTCGATTACCGGGGAGCTGTTTTTT
TRBJ1-1	TRBV12-3/TRBV12-4	.	.	CASSLDWGNNSEAFF	TGTGCCAGTAGTTTGGATTGGGGTAACAACAGTGAAGCTTTCTTT
TRBJ2-1	TRBV29-1	.	many	CSVGWSKNYNEQFF	TGCAGCGTGGGTTGGAGTAAGAACTACAATGAGCAGTTCTTC
TRBJ2-7	TRBV20-1	TRBD1	many	CSARDVGTAYEQYF	TGCAGTGCTAGAGATGTAGGGACAGCCTACGAGCAGTACTTC
TRBJ2-1	TRBV6-2/TRBV6-3	.	.	CASSYLRGYPRYNQQFF	TGTGCCAGCAGTTACTTGAGAGGCTATCCCCGTTACAACCAGCAGTTCTTC
TRBJ2-5	TRBV4-3	.	.	CASSQDFGSPETQYF	TGCGCCAGCAGCCAAGATTTTGGATCCCCAGAGACCCAGTACTTC
TRBJ2-7	TRBV6-1	TRBD2	many	CASSELLATYEQYF	TGTGCCAGCAGTGAGTTACTAGCGACCTACGAGCAGTACTTC
TRBJ1-5	TRBV6-5	.	many	CASRETGNSNQPQHF	TGTGCCAGCAGGGAGACTGGAAATAGCAATCAGCCCCAGCATTTT
TRBJ2-7	TRBV20-1	.	many	CSARDPGFYEQYF	TGCAGTGCTAGAGATCCAGGGTTTTACGAGCAGTACTTC
TRBJ2-5	TRBV6-1	.	.	CASSETLTYQETQYF	TGCGCCAGCAGTGAAACACTCACGTACCAAGAGACCCAGTACTTC
TRBJ2-3	TRBV11-2	.	.	CASSFLHWRDTQYF	TGTGCCAGTAGCTTTCTGCACTGGAGAGATACGCAGTATTTT
TRBJ1-2	TRBV6-2/TRBV6-3	.	.	CASSPHQLGGVYGYTF	TGTGCCAGCAGTCCCCATCAATTGGGAGGCGTTTATGGCTACACCTTC
TRBJ2-2	TRBV5-4	.	.	CTISRSGGANTGKLFF	TGTACCATCAGCCGCTCCGGGGGCGCGAACACCGGGAAGCTGTTTTTT
TRBJ2-1	TRBV6-1	TRBD1	many	CASSEIGTGGNEQFF	TGTGCCAGCAGTGAAATCGGGACAGGGGGTAATGAGCAGTTCTTC
TRBJ2-1	TRBV20-1	TRBD2	many	CSAPRIAGYNEQFF	TGCAGTGCCCCCCGGATAGCGGGGTACAATGAGCAGTTCTTC
TRBJ2-7	TRBV20-1	TRBD1	.	CSINGQGILSGEQYF	TGCAGTATTAACGGACAGGGAATCCTAAGTGGTGAGCAGTACTTC
TRBJ2-1	TRBV5-1	.	once	CASSLSWNAYNEQFF	TGCGCCAGCAGCTTGTCGTGGAATGCCTACAATGAGCAGTTCTTC
TRBJ2-3	TRBV11-2	.	many	CASSLDRLNTLYF	TGTGCCAGCAGCTTAGATCGTTTGAATACGCTGTATTTT